These 28 T cell receptor beta chains came from one sample sequenced in a study of T cells in Graves' hyperthyroidism and ophthalmopathy. Using RNA transcripts as the source, TCR beta CDR3 regions were amplified. With the HTBI primer set, the TCR CDR3 went through a first round of RT-PCR. TCRdb re-called the multiplex PCR reads through MiXCR, storing one row per CDR3 protein. Seen here are tens of thousands of distinct CDR3 sequences, 53% observed once, and the top ten hold approximately 3.4%. What was sequenced was blood. The receptors were sampled from a woman aged 60-70 years with Graves' ophthalmopathy.

The V call is TRBV20-1, the J call TRBJ2-5; 15 nucleotides match TRBD2. Germline V lookup: CDR1 DFQATT, CDR2 SNEGSKA (reference sequence). The CDR3 consists of 17 residues. CDR3 protein: CGVGRTSGGEKQETQYF. CDR3 DNA sequence: TGCGGTGTAGGTAGGACTAGCGGGGGGGAGAAACAAGAGACCCAGTACTTC.

This clonotype was detected ten times or more. The chain joins TRBV2 to TRBJ2-3; D perhaps matches TRBD2 (6 bases). CDR1 SNHLY and CDR2 FYNNEI come from the germline V gene. V shed 4 bases and J shed 2 bases, with 16 bases lying between them. The CDR3 has 16 amino acids. The CDR3 DNA reads as TGTGCCAGCAGTGCTCCGGGACTGACTCTCACAGATACGCAGTATTTT. It encodes CASSAPGLTLTDTQYF.

This clonotype was detected ten times or more. The chain joins TRBV5-6 to TRBJ1-5; weak D call: TRBD1 (6 bases). CDR1 is SGHDT, CDR2 YYEEEE, per germline. V was trimmed by 4 bases and J by 8 bases, leaving 13 bases between them. CDR3 size: 13 residues. This chain's CDR3 is CASSVGTSEPQHF. DNA of the CDR3: TGTGCCAGCAGCGTAGGGACATCTGAGCCCCAGCATTTT.

The J gene is TRBJ1-2, the V gene TRBV5-5; a weak D match, TRBD1 (6 bases). CDR3 size: 17 residues. The V and J ends lost 4 bases and 7 bases respectively, with 26 bases between them. The germline V gene has CDR1 SGHKS and CDR2 YYEKEE (reference sequence). In DNA, the CDR3 is TGTGCCAGCAGCCCCGAGCCAGGGGCCGAGCCTAGTTGTGGCTACACCTTC. Translation: CASSPEPGAEPSCGYTF.

The chain combines TRBV20-1 with TRBJ2-1; tentative D call: TRBD1 (6 bases). Germline V gene lookup returns CDR1 DFQATT and CDR2 SNEGSKA (reference sequence). The V gene lost 3 bases and the J gene lost 4 bases, with 16 bases spanning the gap. There are 15 residues in the CDR3. CDR3 nucleotide sequence: TGCAGTGCTAGGATCCACCCACAGGGTTACAATGAGCAGTTCTTC. Protein product: CSARIHPQGYNEQFF.

The chain couples TRBV6-1 to TRBJ2-3, with no clear D. V lost 8 bases to trimming and J lost 5 bases, with 2 bases between them. Germline CDR1 is MNHNS and CDR2 is SASEGT. The CDR3 runs to 9 residues. CDR3 sequence: CASGDTQYF. Written as DNA, the CDR3 is TGTGCCAGCGGAGATACGCAGTATTTT.

The table lists this clonotype with many counts. This chain joins TRBV6-1 and TRBJ2-7; the D gene is possibly TRBD1 (7 bases). The CDR3 runs 16 residues. Between the trimmed V and J ends, which lost 5 bases and 4 bases, there was a span of 21 bases. Germline values: CDR1 MNHNS, CDR2 SASEGT. In DNA form, the CDR3 reads TGTGCCAGCAGTTTATCACTGCGGGACAGTGATTACGAGCAGTACTTC. The encoded protein is CASSLSLRDSDYEQYF.

This clonotype was observed once. The chain combines TRBV20-1 with TRBJ2-1; 14 positions agree with TRBD2. Germline V gene data show CDR1 as DFQATT and CDR2 as SNEGSKA (reference sequence). J gave up 7 bases and V 6 bases, and 11 bases lay outside the gene matches. CDR3 length: 16 residues. The CDR3: CSARPTSGGAGNEQFF. As DNA, the CDR3 is TGCAGTGCCCGACCGACTAGCGGGGGGGCCGGGAATGAGCAGTTCTTC.

CDR3 in amino acids: CASSSWGSPLRETEAFF. CDR3 DNA sequence: TGTGCCAGTAGTTCCTGGGGCAGTCCCCTTAGGGAAACCGAAGCTTTCTTT. The rearrangement joins TRBV19 to TRBJ1-1; tentatively, D is TRBD1 (5 bases). With 5 bases removed from V and 8 bases from J, the gap between germline ends came to 27 bases. Per germline, CDR1 LNHDA and CDR2 SQIVND (reference sequence). The CDR3 totals 17 residues.

This chain uses TRBV20-1 with TRBJ2-1; TRBD2 agrees at 7 bases. This CDR3 has 14 residues. After removal of 5 bases from V and 6 bases from J, the junction contained 10 bases not matched to a gene. CDR1 DFQATT and CDR2 SNEGSKA come from the germline V gene (reference sequence). This CDR3 reads CSAEERGRRNEQFF. The CDR3 DNA follows: TGCAGTGCTGAGGAGCGGGGTCGGCGCAATGAGCAGTTCTTC.

V and J are TRBV6-5 and TRBJ2-3; 8 bases fit TRBD2. This CDR3 spans 13 amino acids. V lost 5 bases to trimming and J lost 8 bases; unmatched junction nucleotides: 6. Germline V gene lookup returns CDR1 MNHEY and CDR2 SVGAGI. CDR3: CASSAGSGGTQYF. CDR3 sequence (DNA): TGTGCCAGCAGTGCCGGCAGCGGGGGTACGCAGTATTTT.

This clonotype appeared many times. This chain links TRBV20-1 with TRBJ1-3; a weak D match, TRBD1 (6 bases). The CDR3 is 16 amino acids. CDR1 and CDR2 (germline): DFQATT, SNEGSKA (reference sequence). V was pared by 6 bases and J by 0 bases, with 18 bases between. This CDR3 reads CSAGPIDRSSGNTIYF. As DNA, the CDR3 is TGCAGTGCCGGGCCTATTGACAGGAGCTCTGGAAACACCATATATTTT.

This clonotype was seen only a few times. The rearrangement links TRBV18 to TRBJ2-3; TRBD2 matches at 11 bases. The V segment lost 1 base and the J segment 0 bases; nucleotides outside the gene matches: 3. Per germline, CDR1 KGHSH and CDR2 LQKENI. The CDR3 is 17 residues long. Here the CDR3 reads CASSPQRLAGSTDTQYF. CDR3 bases: TGTGCCAGCTCACCACAGCGACTAGCGGGGAGCACAGATACGCAGTATTTT.

As to this clonotype: A much larger clone differs from this one at a single base, so this may be a read error. This rearrangement joins TRBV3-1 to TRBJ2-2; either TRBD1 or TRBD2 may fit D (6 bases each). The germline V gene encodes CDR1 LGHDT and CDR2 YNNKEL (reference sequence). The CDR3 contains 17 residues. CDR3 amino acids: CASSQYGQGKNTGGLFF. DNA for the CDR3: TGTGCCAGCAGCCAATACGGGCAGGGGAAGAACACCGGGGGGCTGTTTTTT.

The chain is built from TRBV7-3 and TRBJ2-5; tentative D call: TRBD2 (6 bases). The length of the CDR3 is 14 residues. CDR1 and CDR2 (germline): SGHTA, FQGTGA. Between the trimmed V and J ends, which lost 0 bases and 2 bases, there was a span of 7 bases. CDR3 amino acids: CASSLTGGQETQYF. CDR3 bases: TGTGCCAGCAGCTTAACGGGGGGTCAAGAGACCCAGTACTTC.

This clonotype was found many times. The J gene is TRBJ2-4, the V gene TRBV7-2; 8 bases fit TRBD2. This CDR3 has 19 residues. The germline V gene has CDR1 SGHTA and CDR2 FQGNSA. With 2 bases clipped from V and 3 bases from J, the junction kept 15 bases outside the gene matches. Here the CDR3 DNA reads TGTGCCAGCAGCTTAAGCACTAGCGGAATAGGGACGGACAAAAACATTCAGTACTTC. It translates to CASSLSTSGIGTDKNIQYF.

In regard to this clonotype: Here the CDR3 omits its conserved ending phenylalanine or tryptophan, so a read error is the likely source. The V and J genes are TRBV5-1 and TRBJ2-7, with D perhaps assigned TRBD1 or TRBD2 (5 bases each). Deletions cut 3 bases from V and 6 bases from J, with 13 bases between. Per the germline V gene, CDR1 is SGHRS and CDR2 is YFSETQ. The CDR3 spans 13 residues. This CDR3 reads CASSSGRSCEQYL. The CDR3 DNA follows: TGCGCCAGCAGCTCAGGGAGATCATGCGAGCAGTACTTA.

Points on this clonotype: Because it lacks the conserved phenylalanine or tryptophan at the end, this CDR3 is likely a read error. The DNA is left out, because the CDR3 cannot be placed on it with certainty; the CDR3 is given as TCRdb lists it. The V gene is TRBV7-2, the J gene TRBJ2-2; the table's TRBD1 call for D was not verified on the DNA. The CDR3 extends over 15 residues, inclusive of both ends. Germline loops: CDR1 SGHTA, CDR2 FQGNSA. CDR3 protein: CASSPGDRGHRGAVV.

The chain couples TRBV7-9 to TRBJ1-3, with TRBD1 matching over 8 bases. V shed 6 bases and J 2 bases; nucleotides not matched to a gene: 3. The CDR3 contains 14 residues. CDR1 SEHNR and CDR2 FQNEAQ come from the germline V gene (reference sequence). The DNA for the CDR3 is TGTGCCAGCAGACGGACAGGGACTGGAAACACCATATATTTT. Its protein product is CASRRTGTGNTIYF. Full variable domain (outside the CDR3, taken from reference TRBV7-9 and TRBJ1-3): DTGVSQNPRHKITKRGQNVTFRCDPISEHNRLYWYRQTLGQGPEFLTYFQNEAQLEKSRLLSDRFSAERPKGSFSTLEIQRTEQGDSAMYLCASRRTGTGNTIYFGEGSWLTVV.

There are many counts of this clonotype. Since a much larger clone is just one base distant, this may be a read error. The rearrangement uses TRBV10-3 and TRBJ2-1; D is perhaps TRBD1 (6 bases). Germline V gene lookup returns CDR1 ENHRY and CDR2 SYGVKD. The CDR3 contains 15 residues. The CDR3 sequence: CAITSLAGQYNEQLF. In nucleotides, the CDR3 is TGTGCCATCACCTCACTCGCCGGACAGTACAATGAGCAGCTCTTC.

A note on this clonotype: A much larger clone is a single base away; this may be a read error. The rearrangement uses TRBV28 and TRBJ1-1, with D uncertain. CDR1 and CDR2 from the germline V gene are MDHEN and SYDVKM. V was pared by 6 bases and J by 4 bases, with 12 bases between. The CDR3 has 13 amino acids. The CDR3 reads CASRRTWRTEAFF. In DNA form, the CDR3 reads TGTGCCAGCAGACGAACATGGCGCACTGAAGCTTTCTTT.

Many counts were recorded for this clonotype. The chain combines TRBV4-1 with TRBJ1-2, with TRBD1 as a possible D gene (5 bases). Trimming shortened V by 0 bases and J by 4 bases, and 12 bases separated the two germline ends. This CDR3 is 15 amino acids long. Germline V lookup: CDR1 MGHRA, CDR2 YSYEKL. As DNA, the CDR3 is TGCGCCAGCAGCCAAGAATGGCAGGGCAGCTATGGCTACACCTTC. It codes for CASSQEWQGSYGYTF.

CDR3: CASSRTSGGAGETQYF. DNA for the CDR3: TGTGCCAGCAGCAGGACTAGCGGGGGGGCCGGGGAGACCCAGTACTTC. The chain is built from TRBV6-1 and TRBJ2-5, with 15 bases fitting TRBD2. Unmatched junction bases numbered 7, after V lost 6 bases and J lost 5 bases. Per germline, CDR1 MNHNS and CDR2 SASEGT. The CDR3 has 16 amino acids.

This sequence joins TRBV11-2 and TRBJ2-3; 9 nucleotides align to TRBD2. The CDR3 runs to 15 residues. The germline gives CDR1 SGHAT, CDR2 FQNNGV. J was trimmed by 8 bases and V by 4 bases; bases with no gene match: 10. The CDR3 nucleotides read TGTGCCAGCAGCTCCGCAGGCGGGGGGGCGGGTACGCAGTATTTT. It translates to CASSSAGGGAGTQYF.

The chain links TRBV29-1 to TRBJ2-3; perhaps TRBD2 as D (5 bases). Germline V gene lookup returns CDR1 SQVTM and CDR2 ANQGSEA. The V gene lost 8 bases and the J gene lost 6 bases, with 15 bases spanning the gap. The CDR3 has 12 residues. The CDR3, as DNA: TGCAGCACAGCGGCACGAGGGGATACGCAGTATTTT. Its protein product is CSTAARGDTQYF.

V gene TRBV7-9 combines with J gene TRBJ1-4; 9 nucleotides match TRBD1. The V and J ends lost 4 bases and 7 bases, in that order; junction bases with no gene match: 7. CDR3 length: 15 residues. The V gene's germline CDR1 is SEHNR and CDR2 FQNEAQ (reference sequence). The CDR3: CASSSSGTGFEKLFF. Here the CDR3 DNA reads TGTGCCAGCAGCTCATCCGGGACAGGGTTTGAAAAACTGTTTTTT.

The chain has TRBV29-1 and TRBJ2-7; no clear D. Between the trimmed V and J ends, which lost 6 bases and 3 bases, there was a span of 18 bases. This CDR3 spans 14 amino acids. Germline lookup yields CDR1 SQVTM and CDR2 ANQGSEA. CDR3 in DNA: TGCAGCGTACGCGTATCCGGCAGTTTCTACGAGCAGTACTTC. Translation: CSVRVSGSFYEQYF.

This clonotype was seen at least ten times. This sequence joins TRBV5-1 and TRBJ2-3, with 12 positions matching TRBD2. Germline-derived CDR1 and CDR2 are SGHRS and YFSETQ. The CDR3 spans 15 residues. J gave up 2 bases and V 5 bases, and 3 bases lay outside the gene matches. DNA for the CDR3: TGCGCCAGCAGGACTAGCGGGAGACTCACAGATACGCAGTATTTT. Translated, it gives CASRTSGRLTDTQYF.